A single sample gave rise to the 31 T cell receptor beta chains below, sequenced in a study of cytomegalovirus exposure and HLA in healthy donors. The study ran its PCR with 60 Vbeta and 13 Jbeta primers. Measured with immunoSEQ multiplex PCR; TCRdb has only the in-frame clones, and not every one. The sample has around 140,000 clones, approximately 82% seen once. The sequenced material came from PBMCs. Receptors originate from a man aged 30 to 45 in good health and CMV-seropositive.

This chain joins TRBV19 and TRBJ2-5; a possible D gene is TRBD1 (6 bases). The germline CDR1 and CDR2 sequences are LNHDA and SQIVND (reference sequence). V lost 3 bases to trimming and J lost 1 base, with 15 bases between them. There are 16 residues in the CDR3. The CDR3 DNA is TGTGCCAGTAGTATTCCCGAGCAGGGGCGCCAAGAGACCCAGTACTTC. The encoded protein is CASSIPEQGRQETQYF. Looking up the rest from reference TRBV19 and TRBJ2-5 gives the full variable domain: DGGITQSPKYLFRKEGQNVTLSCEQNLNHDAMYWYRQDPGQGLRLIYYSQIVNDFQKGDIAEGYSVSREKKESFPLTVTSAQKNPTAFYLCASSIPEQGRQETQYFGPGTRLLVL.

The chain carries TRBV28 and TRBJ2-1, with 14 bases fitting TRBD2. This CDR3 has 15 amino acids. Per germline, CDR1 MDHEN and CDR2 SYDVKM. Trimming removed 6 bases from V and 5 bases from J; junction bases left unmatched: 3. The CDR3 sequence: CASRRLAGGNNEQFF. CDR3 DNA: TGTGCCAGCAGACGACTAGCGGGAGGGAACAATGAGCAGTTCTTC.

This clone was seen only once. The genes are TRBV5-5 and TRBJ1-4; D may be TRBD1 (6 bases). Trimming shortened V by 3 bases and J by 7 bases, and 16 bases separated the two germline ends. CDR1 is SGHKS and CDR2 is YYEKEE in the germline V gene (reference sequence). The CDR3 loop spans 15 amino acids. The CDR3 sequence is CASSSVQGEGEKLFF. The CDR3 nucleotides read TGTGCCAGCAGCTCGGTACAGGGTGAAGGTGAAAAACTGTTTTTT.

The chain is built from TRBV7-2 and TRBJ2-3; D unclear. The germline gives CDR1 SGHTA, CDR2 FQGNSA. This CDR3 comprises 12 residues. V lost 5 bases and J lost 2, with 5 bases in between. CDR3 loop: CASSLITDTQYF. CDR3 nucleotides: TGTGCCAGCAGCCTAATCACAGATACGCAGTATTTT.

The rearrangement uses TRBV2 and TRBJ2-7, with TRBD1 matching over 8 bases. Germline V gene sequence: CDR1 SNHLY, CDR2 FYNNEI. The CDR3 loop spans 13 amino acids. V gave up 6 bases and J gave up 6 bases; unmatched junction bases: 7. The CDR3 DNA reads TGTGCCAGCAGCCCAGGGGGCGGACCCGAGCAGTACTTC. Its protein product is CASSPGGGPEQYF.

The CDR3 DNA is TGTGCCAGTAGTTCCGGACAGGGCTACGAGCAGTACTTC. It encodes CASSSGQGYEQYF. The chain is built from TRBV19 and TRBJ2-7; TRBD1 agrees at 8 bases. The ends lost 5 bases at V and 3 bases at J; junction bases unmatched: 3. The CDR3 has 13 amino acids. Per germline, CDR1 LNHDA and CDR2 SQIVND (reference sequence).

The J gene is TRBJ2-5, the V gene TRBV19; maybe TRBD2 (7 bases). Germline V gene data show CDR1 as LNHDA and CDR2 as SQIVND (reference sequence). The CDR3 has 15 residues. The germline V and J ends were trimmed by 3 bases and 4 bases, with 15 bases remaining between them. In DNA form, the CDR3 reads TGTGCCAGTAGTATCAGGCCGGGGGGCGGAGAGACCCAGTACTTC. This translates into CASSIRPGGGETQYF.

The chain recombines TRBV13 with TRBJ2-5; 9 bases are a match to TRBD2. Matching the DNA end better, TRBJ2-7 makes the J call doubtful. CDR1 and CDR2 from the germline V gene are PRHDT and FYEKMQ (reference sequence). The length of the CDR3 is 13 residues. The CDR3 DNA sequence: TGTGCCAGCAGCTTGGGACTAGCTTACGAGCAGTACTTC. This translates into CASSLGLAYEQYF.

This chain joins TRBV7-6 and TRBJ2-2; 7 nucleotides match TRBD1. J was trimmed by 5 bases and V by 7 bases; bases with no gene match: 4. Germline loops: CDR1 SGHVS, CDR2 FNYEAQ. The CDR3 loop spans 13 amino acids. The chain's CDR3 is CASTQGPTGELFF. The CDR3 region has the DNA TGTGCCAGCACACAGGGGCCTACCGGGGAGCTGTTTTTT.

On this clone: Other DNA sequences within the sample encode an identical CDR3. The chain joins TRBV23-1 to TRBJ1-1, with unresolved D. TRBV23-1 is given ORF status, its function remaining uncertain. Trimming cost V 3 bases and J 1 base, with 9 bases left between them. CDR3 length: 14 residues. CDR3 sequence (DNA): TGCGCCAGCAGTCAGATCAGGCCGAACACTGAAGCTTTCTTT. Amino acids: CASSQIRPNTEAFF.

The rearrangement links TRBV11-3 to TRBJ1-2, with a weak D call TRBD1 (5 bases). The ends were cut back, 6 bases at V and 0 bases at J, with 17 bases in the middle. The germline V gene has CDR1 SGHNT and CDR2 YENEEA. CDR3 length: 16 amino acids. This chain's CDR3 is CASRGHKNPTNYGYTF. DNA for the CDR3: TGTGCCAGCAGGGGGCACAAGAACCCGACTAACTATGGCTACACCTTC.

The chain is built from TRBV6-1 and TRBJ2-1; possibly TRBD2 for D (6 bases). This CDR3 region has 11 residues. Germline V lookup: CDR1 MNHNS, CDR2 SASEGT. The ends were cut back, 5 bases at V and 12 bases at J, with 11 bases in the middle. The CDR3 reads CASSYRDLQFF. Written as DNA, the CDR3 is TGTGCCAGCAGTTACCGGGACTTGCAGTTCTTC.

The chain carries TRBV4-1 and TRBJ2-3, with 12 bases fitting TRBD2. The germline V gene has CDR1 MGHRA and CDR2 YSYEKL. J was trimmed by 4 bases and V by 1 base; bases with no gene match: 9. The CDR3 is 18 amino acids. The CDR3 spells CASSQGLAGGRTADTQYF. The CDR3 DNA follows: TGCGCCAGCAGCCAAGGCCTAGCGGGGGGGCGAACGGCAGATACGCAGTATTTT.

The gene calls are TRBV9 and TRBJ2-2, with D perhaps matching TRBD2 (5 bases). Trimming cost V 2 bases and J 0 bases, with 8 bases left between them. The CDR3 spans 15 residues. CDR1 is SGDLS and CDR2 is YYNGEE in the germline V gene. CDR3 region: CASSVGLPNTGELFF. In nucleotides, the CDR3 is TGTGCCAGCAGCGTCGGACTCCCGAACACCGGGGAGCTGTTTTTT.

The chain joins TRBV19 to TRBJ2-5; tentative D call: TRBD2 (6 bases). The CDR3 consists of 16 residues. Germline lookup yields CDR1 LNHDA and CDR2 SQIVND (reference sequence). The V gene lost 3 bases and the J gene lost 4 bases, with 18 bases spanning the gap. The CDR3 here is CASSMGGPREGETQYF. As DNA, the CDR3 is TGTGCCAGTAGTATGGGGGGACCCCGGGAAGGAGAGACCCAGTACTTC.

V and J are TRBV10-2 and TRBJ1-5, with TRBD1 matching over 8 bases. There are 15 residues in the CDR3. Per germline, CDR1 WSHSY and CDR2 SAAADI. The V gene end was trimmed by 7 bases and the J gene end by 6 bases; junction bases not matched to a gene: 11. The DNA of the CDR3 is TGCGCCAGCACCGCTGGGCAGGGGGCAGGTCAGCCCCAGCATTTT. This gives the protein CASTAGQGAGQPQHF.

The CDR3 here is CASSRPGSREQFF. The CDR3 region has the DNA TGTGCCAGCAGCCGCCCGGGGTCCCGTGAGCAGTTCTTC. J is TRBJ2-1 and V is TRBV7-9; possible D gene TRBD2, 5 bases. The germline V gene has CDR1 SEHNR and CDR2 FQNEAQ (reference sequence). CDR3 size: 13 residues. Trimming pared 5 bases from V and 9 bases from J, leaving 14 bases between. Supplemented by reference TRBV7-9 and TRBJ2-1, the full variable domain reads DTGVSQNPRHKITKRGQNVTFRCDPISEHNRLYWYRQTLGQGPEFLTYFQNEAQLEKSRLLSDRFSAERPKGSFSTLEIQRTEQGDSAMYLCASSRPGSREQFFGPGTRLTVL.

The J gene is TRBJ2-5, the V gene TRBV5-3, with D maybe TRBD1 (5 bases). Being an ORF, TRBV5-3 has a function that is uncertain. V was shortened by 6 bases and J by 4 bases, with 16 bases between the two germline ends. The length of the CDR3 is 14 residues. The CDR3 sequence is CARTTEQGRETQYF. CDR3 DNA: TGTGCCAGAACCACTGAGCAGGGTAGAGAGACCCAGTACTTC.

The V call is TRBV5-1, the J call TRBJ2-1, with 8 bases fitting TRBD1. Per germline, CDR1 SGHRS and CDR2 YFSETQ. V shed 4 bases, J shed 8 bases, and the junction held 5 bases outside the gene matches. This CDR3 has 13 amino acids. The chain's CDR3 is CASSQQQGDEQFF. Here the CDR3 DNA reads TGCGCCAGCAGCCAGCAACAGGGGGATGAGCAGTTCTTC.

This clone was recorded once. The rearrangement uses TRBV7-9 and TRBJ1-4; possible D gene TRBD1, 6 bases. The CDR3 consists of 18 residues. Germline-derived CDR1 and CDR2 are SEHNR and FQNEAQ (reference sequence). Trimming took 2 bases from V and 0 from J, leaving 16 bases between them. The CDR3 DNA follows: TGTGCCAGCAGCTTACATGAGGGGGGGCCCTCAACTAATGAAAAACTGTTTTTT. Residues: CASSLHEGGPSTNEKLFF. The full variable domain, with the rest looked up from reference TRBV7-9 and TRBJ1-4, is DTGVSQNPRHKITKRGQNVTFRCDPISEHNRLYWYRQTLGQGPEFLTYFQNEAQLEKSRLLSDRFSAERPKGSFSTLEIQRTEQGDSAMYLCASSLHEGGPSTNEKLFFGSGTQLSVL.

This clone was recorded a few times. The same CDR3 also results from other DNA sequences found in this sample. V usage is TRBV7-3 and J usage is TRBJ2-2, with D unclear. This CDR3 comprises 13 residues. The ends were cut back, 4 bases at V and 1 base at J, with 4 bases in the middle. Germline assignment: CDR1 SGHTA and CDR2 FQGTGA. CDR3 amino acids: CASSSGNTGELFF. The CDR3 DNA follows: TGTGCCAGCAGCTCCGGGAACACCGGGGAGCTGTTTTTT.

The genes are TRBV5-1 and TRBJ2-1, with D possibly matching TRBD2 (5 bases). V lost 1 base to trimming and J lost 4 bases, with 12 bases between them. The CDR3 spans 15 residues. Germline V CDR1 and CDR2: SGHRS, YFSETQ. CDR3 residues: CASSLSGDTYNEQFF. CDR3 nucleotides: TGCGCCAGCAGCTTGAGCGGCGACACATACAATGAGCAGTTCTTC.

The J gene is TRBJ2-3, the V gene TRBV2, with a tentative D call TRBD2 (6 bases). Trimming pared 2 bases from V and 1 base from J, leaving 10 bases between. The CDR3 spans 15 residues. Germline V gene sequence: CDR1 SNHLY, CDR2 FYNNEI. The CDR3 is CASSEPSVGTDTQYF. The CDR3 coding sequence is TGTGCCAGCAGTGAACCTAGCGTGGGCACAGATACGCAGTATTTT.

The chain joins TRBV5-5 to TRBJ1-2; D may be TRBD1 (6 bases). The CDR3 runs to 14 residues. Germline CDR1 SGHKS, CDR2 YYEKEE (reference sequence). V was cut by 4 bases and J by 0 bases, with 10 bases left in between. CDR3 protein: CASSPQGSNYGYTF. DNA for the CDR3: TGTGCCAGCAGCCCACAGGGCTCTAACTATGGCTACACCTTC.

The rearrangement uses TRBV2 and TRBJ2-3, with unresolved D. There are 14 residues in the CDR3. The ends were cut back, 8 bases at V and 3 bases at J, with 15 bases in the middle. From germline, CDR1 is SNHLY and CDR2 FYNNEI. The CDR3 loop is CASGGVTLTDTQYF. The CDR3 nucleotides read TGTGCCAGCGGTGGAGTCACTTTGACAGATACGCAGTATTTT.

The rearrangement uses TRBV2 and TRBJ1-3; possibly TRBD1 for D (5 bases). The CDR3 has 14 residues. V shed 5 bases and J shed 1 base, with 9 bases lying between them. Germline lookup yields CDR1 SNHLY and CDR2 FYNNEI. The CDR3 sequence is CASSLQGSGNTIYF. The CDR3 DNA is TGTGCCAGCAGTCTCCAGGGTTCTGGAAACACCATATATTTT.

This clone occurred a few times. V gene TRBV19 combines with J gene TRBJ2-4; the D is unclear. V gave up 3 bases and J gave up 5 bases, with 8 bases separating them. The germline V gene has CDR1 LNHDA and CDR2 SQIVND (reference sequence). The CDR3 covers 13 residues. The CDR3 DNA is TGTGCCAGTAGTATGGGCCTTGAAAACATTCAGTACTTC. Translated, it gives CASSMGLENIQYF.

The chain links TRBV11-3 to TRBJ2-7; perhaps TRBD1 as D (5 bases). Per the germline V gene, CDR1 is SGHNT and CDR2 is YENEEA. V lost 2 bases and J 2 bases, leaving 19 bases between the germline ends. The CDR3 covers 17 residues. CDR3 amino acids: CASSLIRDSAAPYEQYF. In nucleotides, the CDR3 is TGTGCCAGCAGCTTAATCCGAGACAGCGCGGCGCCCTACGAGCAGTACTTC.

The V gene is TRBV2, the J gene TRBJ2-6; the D gene is possibly TRBD1 (6 bases). This CDR3 region has 18 residues. CDR1 and CDR2 from the germline V gene are SNHLY and FYNNEI. V dropped 7 bases and J dropped 4 bases, with 23 bases sitting between them. CDR3 region: CASKSTGQNLGGANVLTF. In nucleotides, the CDR3 is TGTGCCAGCAAATCGACAGGCCAAAATCTCGGGGGGGCCAACGTCCTGACTTTC. The complete variable domain, with remaining parts taken from reference TRBV2 and TRBJ2-6, reads EPEVTQTPSHQVTQMGQEVILRCVPISNHLYFYWYRQILGQKVEFLVSFYNNEISEKSEIFDDQFSVERPDGSNFTLKIRSTKLEDSAMYFCASKSTGQNLGGANVLTFGAGSRLTVL.

V gene TRBV18 combines with J gene TRBJ1-1, with 8 bases aligning to TRBD1. The germline V gene encodes CDR1 KGHSH and CDR2 LQKENI. The CDR3 spans 16 residues. V shed 2 bases and J 1 base; nucleotides not matched to a gene: 6. The CDR3 DNA reads as TGTGCCAGCTCACCATATAGGACAGGGCGGAACACTGAAGCTTTCTTT. It codes for CASSPYRTGRNTEAFF.

The rearrangement joins TRBV18 to TRBJ1-2; no definite D call. Germline V gene lookup returns CDR1 KGHSH and CDR2 LQKENI. The CDR3 loop spans 14 amino acids. V was clipped by 2 bases and J by 8 bases, with 15 bases between them. The CDR3 DNA reads TGTGCCAGCTCACCATCGGGAGGAGCTGGGGGCTACACCTTC. Protein product: CASSPSGGAGGYTF. Full variable domain (outside the CDR3, taken from reference TRBV18 and TRBJ1-2): NAGVMQNPRHLVRRRGQEARLRCSPMKGHSHVYWYRQLPEEGLKFMVYLQKENIIDESGMPKERFSAEFPKEGPSILRIQQVVRGDSAAYFCASSPSGGAGGYTFGSGTRLTVV.